One sample yielded the 10 T cell receptor beta chains listed below, sequenced in a study of cytomegalovirus exposure and HLA in healthy donors (TCRdb year 2017). The library came from the immunoSEQ multiplex PCR assay. In TCRdb, the immuneACCESS table is reduced to in-frame sequences with V and J assigned. These tables do not hold every clone; where another copy was compared, an unresolved V gene accounts for under half, and the others remain unexplained. In this sample the table shows about 84,000 clones, approximately 91% of which occur a single time. Of the sample, about 1.9% falls within the top ten clones. The source material was PBMCs. These receptor sequences come from a man younger than 40 in good health and CMV-seronegative.

This sequence joins TRBV28 and TRBJ1-1; no firm D call. V was pared by 8 bases and J by 1 base, with 11 bases between. This CDR3 region has 13 residues. Per the germline V gene, CDR1 is MDHEN and CDR2 is SYDVKM. Here the CDR3 DNA reads TGTGCCAGCGTTAGACAAAGGAACACTGAAGCTTTCTTT. It specifies CASVRQRNTEAFF. Looking up the rest from reference TRBV28 and TRBJ1-1 gives the full variable domain: DVKVTQSSRYLVKRTGEKVFLECVQDMDHENMFWYRQDPGLGLRLIYFSYDVKMKEKGDIPEGYSVSREKKERFSLILESASTNQTSMYLCASVRQRNTEAFFGQGTRLTVV.

The J gene is TRBJ1-5, the V gene TRBV2; perhaps TRBD1 as D (5 bases). Germline values: CDR1 SNHLY, CDR2 FYNNEI. The CDR3 is 14 residues long. Trimming removed 2 bases at V and 6 bases at J, with 11 bases between. CDR3 in DNA: TGTGCCAGCAGTGAACTCAGGGTAGGTCAGCCCCAGCATTTT. This sequence encodes CASSELRVGQPQHF. Together with reference TRBV2 and TRBJ1-5, the CDR3 gives the full variable domain: EPEVTQTPSHQVTQMGQEVILRCVPISNHLYFYWYRQILGQKVEFLVSFYNNEISEKSEIFDDQFSVERPDGSNFTLKIRSTKLEDSAMYFCASSELRVGQPQHFGDGTRLSIL.

The chain links TRBV7-9 to TRBJ1-5; no firm D call. V shed 1 base and J shed 1 base, with 11 bases lying between them. There are 16 residues in the CDR3. Germline V gene data show CDR1 as SEHNR and CDR2 as FQNEAQ (reference sequence). The CDR3 nucleotides are TGTGCCAGCAGCTTAGTATCGGGTACCAGCAATCAGCCCCAGCATTTT. Translating it yields CASSLVSGTSNQPQHF.

This chain joins TRBV5-4 and TRBJ2-7; the match to TRBD2 covers 8 bases. V lost 3 bases and J lost 0; bases outside the gene matches: 5. The CDR3 spans 15 residues. The germline CDR1 and CDR2 sequences are SGHNT and YYREEE (reference sequence). The CDR3 DNA follows: TGTGCCAGCAGCTCCAGCGGGAGTAGCTCCTACGAGCAGTACTTC. Its protein is CASSSSGSSSYEQYF.

This sequence joins TRBV19 and TRBJ1-2; perhaps TRBD1 as D (5 bases). Trimming stripped 7 bases from V and 8 bases from J, with 20 bases between. Germline V CDR1 and CDR2: LNHDA, SQIVND (reference sequence). The CDR3 consists of 14 residues. The CDR3 loop reads CASTLAGGSQGYTF. The DNA of the CDR3 is TGTGCCAGTACCTTGGCGGGGGGGTCCCAGGGCTACACCTTC.

This clone was counted a single time. The genes are TRBV28 and TRBJ2-1, with a weak D call TRBD2 (5 bases). Per the germline V gene, CDR1 is MDHEN and CDR2 is SYDVKM. Trimming took off 2 bases at V and 4 bases at J, with 12 bases between the two ends. The CDR3 extends over 15 amino acids. The CDR3 sequence: CASSLEIARYNEQFF. The CDR3 nucleotides are TGTGCCAGCAGTTTAGAAATAGCGAGATACAATGAGCAGTTCTTC.

The gene calls are TRBV28 and TRBJ1-1; 7 bases map to TRBD1. V dropped 8 bases and J dropped 3; count of bases not matched to a gene: 3. This CDR3 spans 12 amino acids. Per the germline V gene, CDR1 is MDHEN and CDR2 is SYDVKM. The CDR3 region has the DNA TGTGCCAGCTGGGACAGATACACTGAAGCTTTCTTT. This translates into CASWDRYTEAFF.

This chain connects TRBV9 to TRBJ2-1; 9 positions match TRBD2. V gave up 0 bases and J gave up 2 bases; unmatched junction bases: 6. Looked up from germline, CDR1 is SGDLS and CDR2 is YYNGEE. The CDR3 runs to 17 residues. The CDR3 protein is CASSVALAGGPYNEQFF. The CDR3 DNA reads as TGTGCCAGCAGCGTAGCTCTGGCGGGAGGGCCCTACAATGAGCAGTTCTTC.

The rearrangement uses TRBV6-4 and TRBJ2-2; 8 bases are shared with TRBD1. The CDR3 runs 15 residues. Germline CDR1 and CDR2: MRHNA and SNTAGT. V shed 6 bases, J shed 4 bases, and the junction held 7 bases outside the gene matches. CDR3 DNA: TGTGCCAGCAGAGGACAGGGAGTGATCACCGGGGAGCTGTTTTTT. This sequence encodes CASRGQGVITGELFF.

The chain joins TRBV29-1 to TRBJ1-2; D remains ambiguous. V was trimmed by 4 bases and J by 0 bases, leaving 9 bases between them. Germline assignment: CDR1 SQVTM and CDR2 ANQGSEA. CDR3 length equals 13 residues. CDR3 bases: TGCAGCGTTGGAGCCGGGTCTAACTATGGCTACACCTTC. Its protein is CSVGAGSNYGYTF.